The rows below give T cell receptor beta chains drawn from one sample of a study of regulatory T cells in long-lasting Graves disease. From the multiplex PCR reads, TCRdb called clonotypes with MiXCR, one entry per CDR3 protein. The sample lists a few hundred thousand distinct CDR3 sequences; roughly 22% were seen once. Here the sequenced sample was peripheral blood mononuclear cells (PBMCs), taken when the disease was refractory, from a patient treated with antithyroid drugs. The receptors stem from a female donor with Graves disease. Each CDR3 is given with its conserved first and last residue. The order of the fields is V gene, J gene, D gene, clone size, CDR3 DNA, CDR3 protein. D genes are given only for firm matches. Size is omitted from some rows. Given values are once, few, many or a class for expanded clones.

TRBV3-1	TRBJ2-7	TRBD1	.	TGTGCCAGCAGCCAGCCGGGACAGGGGGCCGACGAGCAGTACTTC	CASSQPGQGADEQYF
TRBV28	TRBJ1-1	.	many	TGTGCCAGCAGCTTAACAGGGAACACTGAAGCTTTCTTT	CASSLTGNTEAFF
TRBV6-1	TRBJ2-7	.	many	TGTGCCAGTCCCCAAACGGGACACGTATACGAGCAGTACTTC	CASPQTGHVYEQYF
TRBV3-1	TRBJ1-6	.	few	TGTGCCAGCAGCCCCCTGGGACTGCACTATAATTCACCCCTCCACTTT	CASSPLGLHYNSPLHF
TRBV12-3/TRBV12-4	TRBJ2-3	.	few	TGTGCCAGCAGTTTATCGGCTAGCGGCACAGATACGCAGTATTTT	CASSLSASGTDTQYF
TRBV5-1	TRBJ1-1	.	few	TGCGCCAGCAGCTTGGCCGGGCAGGGGCGAGCTTTCTTT	CASSLAGQGRAFF
TRBV29-1	TRBJ2-1	.	once	TGCAGCGTTGATCGGGGCAGGGCCTACAATGAGCAGTTCTTC	CSVDRGRAYNEQFF
TRBV6-5	TRBJ2-7	TRBD1	many	TGTGCCAGCAGTTACTCCCGGACAGGTCCCGAGCAGTACTTC	CASSYSRTGPEQYF
TRBV19	TRBJ1-2	.	few	TGTGCCAGTATGACAGCAAATTATGGCTACACCTTC	CASMTANYGYTF
TRBV7-2	TRBJ2-1	TRBD2	few	TGTGCCAGCAGCTTAGGAGCGGGGGACTACAATGAGCAGTTCTTC	CASSLGAGDYNEQFF
TRBV5-1	TRBJ2-7	TRBD1	few	TGCGCCAGCAGCCGGGACAGGCTCTCCTACGAGCAGTACTTC	CASSRDRLSYEQYF
TRBV28	TRBJ2-2	TRBD2	few	TGTGCCAGCAGTTTGAAGATTTGGACTAGCGGGGAGAACACCGGGGAGCTGTTTTTT	CASSLKIWTSGENTGELFF
TRBV14	TRBJ1-6	TRBD1	.	TGTGCCAGCAGCCAAGCCGGACAGGGGTGGTATTCACCCCTCCACTTT	CASSQAGQGWYSPLHF
TRBV28	TRBJ2-5	.	many	TGTGCCAGCAGGAAGTACACTGAGGCGGAGACCCAGTACTTC	CASRKYTEAETQYF
TRBV28	TRBJ2-7	.	many	TGTGCCACCGCCGGGGTCATAGTCTACGAGCAGTACTTC	CATAGVIVYEQYF
TRBV4-1	TRBJ2-1	TRBD2	.	TGCGCCAGCAGCCAAGAGGGACTAGCGGTCGAAGGCGATGAGCAGTTCTTC	CASSQEGLAVEGDEQFF
TRBV27	TRBJ1-5	.	few	TGTGCCAGCAGTTCCTCCGTGGGAAGCAATCAGCCCCAGCATTTT	CASSSSVGSNQPQHF
TRBV15	TRBJ2-5	.	many	TGTGCCACCAGCGGGGGCGGTCAAGAGACCCAGTACTTC	CATSGGGQETQYF
TRBV2	TRBJ1-1	.	few	TGTGCCGGCAAGGCCGATACCTTGAACACTGAAGCTTTCTTT	CAGKADTLNTEAFF
TRBV6-2/TRBV6-3	TRBJ1-6	.	few	TGTGCCAGCAGCTACCGGACAGAGAAACCCCTCCACTTT	CASSYRTEKPLHF
TRBV30	TRBJ2-2	.	.	TGTGCCTTATCAGGGAGGTCCGGGGAGCTGTTTTTT	CALSGRSGELFF
TRBV4-1	TRBJ2-7	TRBD2	.	TGCGCCAGCAGCCAAGAACTAGCGGGTGGCATCTACGAGCAGTACTTC	CASSQELAGGIYEQYF
TRBV5-6	TRBJ2-1	TRBD1	.	TGTGCCAGCAGCGCGCACCCCCGGGACAGGGGGCTTGATGAGCAGTTCTTC	CASSAHPRDRGLDEQFF
TRBV11-3	TRBJ1-1	TRBD1	many	TGTGCCAGCAGCCCCATTCTCGGGACAGGGGCTTTCTTT	CASSPILGTGAFF
TRBV7-7	TRBJ1-5	.	few	TGTGCTAGCAGCCCCCCAACTATCCCAGTTTTTCCGGACAATCAGCCCCAGCATTTT	CASSPPTIPVFPDNQPQHF
TRBV4-3	TRBJ2-7	TRBD1	few	TGCGCCAGCAGCCAGCGGACAGGGAGCTCCTACGAGCAGTACTTC	CASSQRTGSSYEQYF
TRBV2	TRBJ2-4	TRBD2	many	TGTGCCAGCAGTGGGAATCCAGGGGTAGCGGGAGGTCTGTACTTC	CASSGNPGVAGGLYF
TRBV28	TRBJ2-7	TRBD1	.	TGTGCCAGCAGTCTACACCGCCGTCAGGGGGCCAGCTCCTACGAGCAGTACTTC	CASSLHRRQGASSYEQYF
TRBV5-1	TRBJ1-1	.	many	TGTGCCAGCAGTTTGGGGGCCGCGAACACTGAAGCTTTCTTT	CASSLGAANTEAFF
TRBV28	TRBJ1-2	TRBD1	many	TGTGCCAGCAGCCAACCCGGGACAGCTGCTGGCACCTTC	CASSQPGTAAGTF
TRBV6-5	TRBJ2-7	.	few	TGTGCCAGCGGTTCTGACATCTCCTACGAGCAGTACTTC	CASGSDISYEQYF
TRBV19	TRBJ2-2	TRBD2	few	TGTGCCAGTAGTATTAGGGGCCCGGGAGGCGACACCGGGGAGCTGTTTTTT	CASSIRGPGGDTGELFF
TRBV2	TRBJ1-5	.	few	TGTGCCAGCGGAAATAGTGTGGAGGGCAATCAGCCCCAGCATTTT	CASGNSVEGNQPQHF
TRBV20-1	TRBJ1-5	TRBD1	many	TGCAGTGTCTCCGGACAGGGGGGCAATCAGCCCCAGCATTTT	CSVSGQGGNQPQHF
TRBV28	TRBJ1-5	TRBD1	many	TGTGCCAGCAGTAGAGGACAGGGGGCCTTTAGTCAGCCCCAGCATTTT	CASSRGQGAFSQPQHF
TRBV5-1	TRBJ2-6	.	.	TGTGCCAGCAGCTCCATTAACGTCCTGACTTTC	CASSSINVLTF
TRBV7-2	TRBJ1-6	.	few	TGTGCCAGCAGCTTAGCCAAAAATAATTCACCCCTCCACTTT	CASSLAKNNSPLHF
TRBV28	TRBJ2-7	.	many	TGTGCCAGCAGTTTCGAGAACAGGGACTCCTACGAGCAGTACTTC	CASSFENRDSYEQYF
TRBV30	TRBJ1-1	.	few	TGTGCCCGAGAGGCCAGAGTGAACACTGAAGCTTTCTTT	CAREARVNTEAFF
TRBV9	TRBJ2-5	TRBD2	many	TGTGCCAGCAGCGTAGTTGGTAGCGGGGGTGAGACCCAGTACTTC	CASSVVGSGGETQYF
TRBV12-3/TRBV12-4	TRBJ2-1	TRBD1	.	TGTGCCAGCACCGCCGGGACAGGGGAAAATGAGCAGTTCTTC	CASTAGTGENEQFF